The 2 T cell receptor beta chains below all came from one sample that was sequenced in a study of identical twins. MiXCR was run by TCRdb on the 5' RACE reads, yielding one entry per CDR3 protein. The profile shows hundreds of thousands of distinct CDR3 sequences, roughly 7% of them singletons. These records were also assigned to another study, of yellow fever vaccine responses in identical twins.

The source material was memory (CD45RO+) T cells sorted from blood. These receptors all come from a young woman in good health.

Points on this clonotype: Just one base apart from a much larger clone, this may be a read error. The chain joins TRBV18 to TRBJ2-3, with TRBD2 identical over 10 bases. The V and J ends lost 7 bases and 1 base, in that order; junction bases with no gene match: 2. CDR1 and CDR2 from the germline V gene are KGHSH and LQKENI. The CDR3 is 14 residues long. The CDR3 DNA reads as TGTGCCAGCTGCGGGACTAGCGGCACAGATACGCAGTATTTT. This codes for CASCGTSGTDTQYF.

This clonotype was counted a few times. In DNA, the CDR3 is TGCAGTGCCAACCCGCAGGGGGCTCTGGAGACCCAGTACTTC. This codes for CSANPQGALETQYF. The chain joins TRBV20-1 to TRBJ2-5; TRBD1 matches at 8 bases. V gave up 6 bases and J gave up 5 bases; unmatched junction bases: 11. Germline values: CDR1 DFQATT, CDR2 SNEGSKA (reference sequence). The CDR3 extends over 14 amino acids.